The next 29 T cell receptor beta chains were all read from a single sample in a study of beta chain features in type 1 diabetes. The authors reverse transcribed all of the isolated RNA, so sequencing captured expressed TCRB transcripts. Profiling relied on immunoSEQ multiplex PCR, and the TCRdb table lists in-frame clones only, not all of them. The data contain 300,000 to 350,000 clones, roughly 14% of them singletons. General study points: Moderate yet significant TCRB CDR3 shortening was seen in Type 1 diabetes patients in all four CD4+ subsets.

For these receptors, no antigen is known. The specimen sequenced was naive CD4+ T cells from blood. The source is a woman between 18 and 29 years old with type 1 diabetes.

A few counts support this clone. The chain carries TRBV7-9 and TRBJ2-7; D possibly corresponds to TRBD2 (5 bases). Trimming cost V 1 base and J 0 bases, with 10 bases left between them. This CDR3 has 15 residues. The germline gives CDR1 SEHNR, CDR2 FQNEAQ (reference sequence). The CDR3 spells CASSLGRPPSYEQYV. In DNA form, the CDR3 reads TGTGCCAGCAGCTTAGGGAGGCCCCCCTCCTACGAGCAGTACGTC.

This clone was seen only a few times. The J gene is TRBJ2-1, the V gene TRBV7-3; 9 bases align to TRBD2. The CDR3 contains 18 residues. Per the germline V gene, CDR1 is SGHTA and CDR2 is FQGTGA. V gave up 5 bases and J gave up 2 bases; unmatched junction bases: 13. In DNA form, the CDR3 reads TGTGCCAGCAGCCCGCTTCTCGCGGGAGGGCCTCCCTACAATGAGCAGTTCTTC. Amino acid sequence: CASSPLLAGGPPYNEQFF.

This sequence joins TRBV30 and TRBJ2-1, with 11 bases aligning to TRBD2. V lost 4 bases and J lost 10; bases outside the gene matches: 18. The CDR3 has 17 amino acids. Germline CDR1 and CDR2: GTSNPN and SVGIG (reference sequence). The CDR3 DNA reads TGTGCCTGGACCCCCCTGGGACTAGCGGTAGTTAGCGGCGAGCAGTTCTTC. It specifies CAWTPLGLAVVSGEQFF.

This clone has just a few counts. The chain combines TRBV5-1 with TRBJ2-1; possibly TRBD2 for D (5 bases). V lost 0 bases and J lost 2, with 9 bases in between. Germline V gives CDR1 SGHRS, CDR2 YFSETQ. The length of the CDR3 is 15 residues. This chain's CDR3 is CASSLGGVTYNEQFF. CDR3 nucleotides: TGCGCCAGCAGCTTGGGGGGAGTCACCTACAATGAGCAGTTCTTC.

The CDR3 coding sequence is TGTGCCAGCAGACCGGACAGGGCCATCGAGCAGTACGTC. It codes for CASRPDRAIEQYV. The chain employs TRBV2 and TRBJ2-7; TRBD1 matches 8 bases. The germline gives CDR1 SNHLY, CDR2 FYNNEI. Trimming removed 6 bases from V and 6 bases from J; junction bases left unmatched: 7. This CDR3 has 13 amino acids.

This clone was observed a few times. The rearrangement uses TRBV2 and TRBJ1-1, with 9 bases matching TRBD1. Germline V gene lookup returns CDR1 SNHLY and CDR2 FYNNEI. Trimming cost V 5 bases and J 1 base; bases outside gene matches: 2. The CDR3 consists of 14 residues. The DNA for the CDR3 is TGTGCCAGCAGTTCGGACAGGGGGAACACTGAAGCTTTCTTT. Protein: CASSSDRGNTEAFF.

The chain is built from TRBV28 and TRBJ2-5, with 7 bases identical to TRBD2. After removal of 6 bases from V and 5 bases from J, the junction contained 15 bases not matched to a gene. The CDR3 totals 16 residues. CDR1 MDHEN and CDR2 SYDVKM come from the germline V gene. This chain's CDR3 is CASSWAGVFNPETQYF. The CDR3 coding sequence is TGTGCCAGCAGCTGGGCGGGAGTGTTTAATCCGGAGACCCAGTACTTC.

V gene TRBV29-1 combines with J gene TRBJ2-1; maybe TRBD1 (6 bases). The CDR3 covers 14 residues. Trimming stripped 6 bases from V and 8 bases from J, with 20 bases between. Germline CDR1 and CDR2: SQVTM and ANQGSEA. The CDR3 sequence: CSVKATGDPHEQFF. The CDR3 bases are TGCAGCGTAAAGGCGACAGGAGACCCACATGAGCAGTTCTTC.

This clone has just a few counts. The V gene is TRBV9, the J gene TRBJ2-2; weak D call: TRBD2 (5 bases). This CDR3 has 16 amino acids. Looked up from germline, CDR1 is SGDLS and CDR2 is YYNGEE. Trimming took off 0 bases at V and 0 bases at J, with 9 bases between the two ends. CDR3 in amino acids: CASSVELASNTGELFF. Written as DNA, the CDR3 is TGTGCCAGCAGCGTAGAGCTAGCATCGAACACCGGGGAGCTGTTTTTT.

V usage is TRBV2 and J usage is TRBJ2-2, with D possibly matching TRBD2 (5 bases). The CDR3 spans 15 residues. V gave up 8 bases and J gave up 2 bases, with 15 bases separating them. Germline CDR1 and CDR2: SNHLY and FYNNEI. The CDR3, as DNA: TGTGCCAGCCAGTTCGGACTGGCAAACACCGGGGAGCTGTTTTTT. The encoded protein is CASQFGLANTGELFF.

This chain joins TRBV5-4 and TRBJ2-1, with 9 bases aligning to TRBD2. V gave up 0 bases and J gave up 7 bases; unmatched junction bases: 5. The germline gives CDR1 SGHNT, CDR2 YYREEE (reference sequence). The CDR3 contains 15 residues. The CDR3 coding sequence is TGTGCCAGCAGCTTGGGGCGGGAGGGGGGGAATGAGCAGTTCTTC. Protein: CASSLGREGGNEQFF. The variable domain in full, with the rest retrieved from reference TRBV5-4 and TRBJ2-1, is ETGVTQSPTHLIKTRGQQVTLRCSSQSGHNTVSWYQQALGQGPQFIFQYYREEENGRGNFPPRFSGLQFPNYSSELNVNALELDDSALYLCASSLGREGGNEQFFGPGTRLTVL.

This clone was found a few times. The chain is built from TRBV5-4 and TRBJ1-5; perhaps TRBD1 as D (6 bases). This CDR3 has 14 residues. The germline gives CDR1 SGHNT, CDR2 YYREEE (reference sequence). The V and J ends lost 5 bases and 3 bases respectively, with 12 bases between them. CDR3 coding DNA: TGTGCCAGCAGTCAACAGGGTTCCAATCAGCCCCAGCATTTT. It codes for CASSQQGSNQPQHF.

V and J are TRBV7-2 and TRBJ2-4, with 10 positions matching TRBD2. CDR3 length: 16 amino acids. In germline, CDR1 is SGHTA, CDR2 FQGNSA. The J segment lost 0 bases and the V segment lost 5 bases, leaving 4 bases of the junction unmatched. DNA for the CDR3: TGTGCCAGCAGCCAAACTAGCGGGAAAGCCAAAAACATTCAGTACTTC. Protein product: CASSQTSGKAKNIQYF.

This clone has a count of ten or more. This rearrangement joins TRBV7-9 to TRBJ2-1, with unresolved D. In germline, CDR1 is SEHNR, CDR2 FQNEAQ (reference sequence). The CDR3 extends over 11 amino acids. V lost 3 bases, J lost 10 bases, and 7 bases lay in between. The DNA for the CDR3 is TGTGCCAGCAGCTTCTCTGTCGAGCAGTTCTTC. Its translation: CASSFSVEQFF.

This clone was counted between two and nine times. The chain recombines TRBV5-4 with TRBJ2-1; D may be TRBD2 (6 bases). The CDR3 contains 14 residues. Germline-derived CDR1 and CDR2 are SGHNT and YYREEE (reference sequence). The germline V and J ends were trimmed by 2 bases and 8 bases, with 14 bases remaining between them. The CDR3, as DNA: TGTGCCAGCAGCTTATCCGGGAGTCTCCATGAGCAGTTCTTC. It is translated as CASSLSGSLHEQFF.

This chain uses TRBV7-2 with TRBJ1-2, with 11 bases aligning to TRBD1. V shed 7 bases and J 5 bases; nucleotides not matched to a gene: 9. The CDR3 spans 15 residues. Germline CDR1 SGHTA, CDR2 FQGNSA. The CDR3 loop reads CASNQRTGGGYGYTF. DNA for the CDR3: TGTGCCAGCAACCAGAGGACAGGGGGCGGTTATGGCTACACCTTC.

The J gene is TRBJ2-5, the V gene TRBV27, with 8 bases that match TRBD2. Germline-derived CDR1 and CDR2 are MNHEY and SMNVEV (reference sequence). The CDR3 is made up of 15 amino acids. J gave up 2 bases and V 5 bases, and 7 bases lay outside the gene matches. CDR3 coding DNA: TGTGCCAGCAGTAAGTCGGGAGGGCCGCAAGAGACCCAGTACTTC. It encodes CASSKSGGPQETQYF.

This clone appeared a few times. The rearrangement joins TRBV10-3 to TRBJ2-5; D is possibly TRBD1 (6 bases). V was shortened by 4 bases and J by 3 bases, with 6 bases between the two germline ends. CDR3 length: 12 residues. The germline gives CDR1 ENHRY, CDR2 SYGVKD. The CDR3 DNA is TGTGCCATCAGTGGACAGGAAGAGACCCAGTACTTC. Amino acid sequence: CAISGQEETQYF.

This clone has a handful of counts. J is TRBJ2-1 and V is TRBV4-3; TRBD2 matches at 9 bases. The CDR3 is 18 amino acids. Germline V CDR1 and CDR2: LGHNA, YSLEER. The V and J ends lost 1 base and 1 base, in that order; junction bases with no gene match: 8. In DNA, the CDR3 is TGCGCCAGCAGCCAAGTTATAGTTAGCGGGAGTTCCTACAATGAGCAGTTCTTC. Translation: CASSQVIVSGSSYNEQFF.

This clone was seen more than once but under ten times. V usage is TRBV9 and J usage is TRBJ2-1, with 11 bases matching TRBD2. V shed 2 bases and J 4 bases; nucleotides not matched to a gene: 14. The CDR3 runs 19 residues. CDR1 and CDR2 from the germline V gene are SGDLS and YYNGEE. The CDR3 reads CASSVFETSGSLGYNEQFF. The CDR3, as DNA: TGTGCCAGCAGCGTGTTTGAAACTAGCGGGAGTTTGGGTTACAATGAGCAGTTCTTC.

In this sample, this clone turned up a few times. This sequence joins TRBV2 and TRBJ2-7; 9 bases match TRBD2. The junction had 2 bases not matched to a gene; V was cut back by 3 bases and J by 2 bases. The germline CDR1 and CDR2 sequences are SNHLY and FYNNEI. The CDR3 has 14 amino acids. This chain's CDR3 is CASSDTSGPYEQYF. In DNA, the CDR3 is TGTGCCAGCAGTGATACTAGCGGGCCCTACGAGCAGTACTTC. Looking up the rest from reference TRBV2 and TRBJ2-7 gives the full variable domain: EPEVTQTPSHQVTQMGQEVILRCVPISNHLYFYWYRQILGQKVEFLVSFYNNEISEKSEIFDDQFSVERPDGSNFTLKIRSTKLEDSAMYFCASSDTSGPYEQYFGPGTRLTVT.

This clone was detected only a few times. The rearrangement joins TRBV7-2 to TRBJ1-5; maybe TRBD1 (5 bases). Trimming took off 6 bases at V and 4 bases at J, with 10 bases between the two ends. Looked up from germline, CDR1 is SGHTA and CDR2 is FQGNSA. The CDR3 has 13 amino acids. The CDR3 bases are TGTGCCAGCAGTCAGGCAGGGAATCAGCCCCAGCATTTT. It encodes CASSQAGNQPQHF.

This clone has only a few counts. The chain combines TRBV7-2 with TRBJ2-1; 8 bases are shared with TRBD2. This CDR3 has 18 amino acids. Germline-derived CDR1 and CDR2 are SGHTA and FQGNSA. Trimming cost V 4 bases and J 1 base; bases outside gene matches: 12. The CDR3 region is CASSSQRGGVGSYNEQFF. The CDR3 DNA reads TGTGCCAGCAGCTCCCAACGGGGGGGCGTCGGATCCTACAATGAGCAGTTCTTC. The entire variable domain, with the rest obtained from reference TRBV7-2 and TRBJ2-1, is as follows: GAGVSQSPSNKVTEKGKDVELRCDPISGHTALYWYRQSLGQGLEFLIYFQGNSAPDKSGLPSDRFSAERTGGSVSTLTIQRTQQEDSAVYLCASSSQRGGVGSYNEQFFGPGTRLTVL.

The chain is built from TRBV5-1 and TRBJ2-3; D gene uncertain. V was cut by 4 bases and J by 0 bases, with 15 bases left in between. This CDR3 contains 16 residues. The germline CDR1 and CDR2 sequences are SGHRS and YFSETQ. CDR3 in amino acids: CASSADILSSTDTQYF. The CDR3 bases are TGCGCCAGCAGCGCCGACATTTTATCTAGCACAGATACGCAGTATTTT. The variable domain in full, with the rest retrieved from reference TRBV5-1 and TRBJ2-3, is KAGVTQTPRYLIKTRGQQVTLSCSPISGHRSVSWYQQTPGQGLQFLFEYFSETQRNKGNFPGRFSGRQFSNSRSEMNVSTLELGDSALYLCASSADILSSTDTQYFGPGTRLTVL.

In its sample, this clone was seen a few times. The chain has TRBV5-1 and TRBJ2-1; 11 bases agree with TRBD2. Germline V lookup: CDR1 SGHRS, CDR2 YFSETQ. The CDR3 is 19 amino acids. After removal of 3 bases from V and 3 bases from J, the junction contained 14 bases not matched to a gene. CDR3 in amino acids: CASSSPARRLAGFYNEQFF. CDR3 bases: TGCGCCAGCAGCTCCCCGGCGAGAAGACTAGCGGGATTCTACAATGAGCAGTTCTTC.

The chain combines TRBV7-3 with TRBJ2-3; D remains unclear. The length of the CDR3 is 15 residues. Trimming cost V 0 bases and J 2 bases, with 9 bases left between them. CDR1 and CDR2 from the germline V gene are SGHTA and FQGTGA. The CDR3 loop is CASSLTGQDTDTQYF. CDR3 bases: TGTGCCAGCAGCTTAACTGGGCAGGACACAGATACGCAGTATTTT.

The V call is TRBV19, the J call TRBJ1-2, with D possibly matching TRBD1 (6 bases). V lost 2 bases, J lost 4 bases, and 14 bases lay in between. This CDR3 comprises 15 residues. Germline loops: CDR1 LNHDA, CDR2 SQIVND (reference sequence). CDR3 in amino acids: CASSIPPTGRYGYTF. The CDR3 bases are TGTGCCAGTAGTATACCCCCGACAGGTCGCTATGGCTACACCTTC.

This clone has more than one count but fewer than ten. V usage is TRBV7-9 and J usage is TRBJ2-5, with 9 bases matching TRBD1. The CDR3 has 15 residues. V gave up 3 bases and J gave up 0 bases; unmatched junction bases: 2. Germline loops: CDR1 SEHNR, CDR2 FQNEAQ (reference sequence). The CDR3 reads CASSFRTGDQETQYF. DNA of the CDR3: TGTGCCAGCAGCTTTCGGACAGGGGACCAAGAGACCCAGTACTTC.

This clone was counted only a few times. The V and J genes are TRBV18 and TRBJ1-5; no reliable D call. The CDR3 sequence is 14 residues long. Germline lookup yields CDR1 KGHSH and CDR2 LQKENI. Trimming shortened V by 2 bases and J by 4 bases, and 9 bases separated the two germline ends. The CDR3 DNA sequence: TGTGCCAGCTCACCAAACCAGGCTAATCAGCCCCAGCATTTT. It specifies CASSPNQANQPQHF.